This is a list of T cell receptor beta chains from one sample in a study of T cell responses to AZD1222 COVID-19 vaccine. Profiling relied on immunoSEQ multiplex PCR, and the TCRdb table lists in-frame clones only, not all of them. The sample lists around 56,000 clones, 80% to 90% occurring once. The material sequenced was peripheral blood, taken 28 days after the second AZD1222 dose. These receptors came from an adult who received the AZD1222 COVID-19 vaccine. Both conserved end residues are part of each CDR3. D genes are given only for firm matches. Clone size, where shown, is once, few, many, or a class for clones that have expanded.

>.|TRBJ2-1|17|TRBV7-8|.
CASSLESVGSSYNEQFF
TGTGCCAGCAGCTTAGAAAGTGTCGGGAGCTCCTACAATGAGCAGTTCTTC
>.|TRBJ2-1|15|TRBV3-1/TRBV3-2|.
CASSQIRAGIDEQFF
TGTGCCAGCAGCCAAATTCGGGCGGGAATCGATGAGCAGTTCTTC
>.|TRBJ2-3|17|TRBV7-3|TRBD2
CASSPGLAGPTGDTQYF
TGTGCCAGCAGCCCAGGACTAGCGGGTCCGACGGGAGATACGCAGTATTTT
>.|TRBJ2-7|16|TRBV4-1|TRBD2
CASSLTPSGSSYEQYF
TGCGCCAGCAGTCTAACACCTAGCGGGAGCTCCTACGAGCAGTACTTC
>.|TRBJ1-1|14|TRBV10-3|TRBD1
CAIRGQSMNTEAFF
TGTGCCATCAGGGGACAGTCCATGAACACTGAAGCTTTCTTT
>.|TRBJ1-2|15|TRBV3-1/TRBV3-2|.
CASSQDTVAGNGYTF
TGTGCCAGCAGCCAAGATACTGTCGCAGGGAATGGCTACACCTTC
>.|TRBJ1-6|14|TRBV24-1|.
CATSPAKNNSPLHF
TGTGCCACCAGTCCCGCCAAAAATAATTCACCCCTCCACTTT
>.|TRBJ2-3|16|TRBV7-6|TRBD2
CASSHALREVQNTQYF
TGTGCCAGCAGCCACGCCTTGCGGGAGGTTCAGAATACGCAGTATTTT
>.|TRBJ1-6|16|TRBV3-1/TRBV3-2|.
CASSPFSNSYNSPLHF
TGTGCCAGCAGCCCCTTCTCCAACTCCTATAATTCACCCCTCCACTTT
>.|TRBJ2-7|14|TRBV7-2|.
CASSLSGVSYEQYF
TGTGCCAGCAGCTTATCGGGAGTGTCCTACGAGCAGTACTTC
>.|TRBJ2-7|15|TRBV4-3|TRBD2
CASSRTLAGQYEQYF
TGCGCCAGCAGCCGAACACTAGCGGGACAGTACGAGCAGTACTTC
>.|TRBJ1-6|15|TRBV7-2|TRBD1
CASSLETGENSPLHF
TGTGCCAGCAGCTTAGAGACAGGGGAAAATTCACCCCTCCACTTT
>.|TRBJ2-7|16|TRBV7-8|TRBD1
CASSLVPGQDSYEQYF
TGTGCCAGCAGCTTAGTCCCGGGACAGGACTCCTACGAGCAGTACTTC
>once|TRBJ1-3|15|TRBV5-1|TRBD1
CASSPGDREGNTIYF
TGCGCCAGCAGCCCGGGCGACAGGGAAGGAAACACCATATATTTT
>.|TRBJ2-2|15|TRBV7-3|.
CASSLNSLNTGELFF
TGTGCCAGCAGCTTAAATAGCTTGAACACCGGGGAGCTGTTTTTT
>.|TRBJ1-2|13|TRBV11-3|.
CASSPDPNYGYTF
TGTGCCAGCAGCCCGGACCCAAACTATGGCTACACCTTC
>.|TRBJ1-5|16|TRBV7-2|.
CASSAAWTVGSQPQHF
TGTGCCAGCAGCGCGGCTTGGACGGTGGGATCTCAGCCCCAGCATTTT
>.|TRBJ2-2|13|TRBV30|TRBD1
CAWDQGVTGELFF
TGTGCCTGGGATCAGGGGGTAACCGGGGAGCTGTTTTTT
>.|TRBJ1-4|15|TRBV6-5|.
CASSYSSGANEKLFF
TGTGCCAGCAGTTACTCGTCGGGGGCGAATGAAAAACTGTTTTTT
>.|TRBJ1-6|17|TRBV27|.
CASSPYWGDTNNSPLHF
TGTGCCAGCAGCCCCTACTGGGGGGACACCAATAATTCACCCCTCCACTTT
>.|TRBJ1-2|16|TRBV6-4|.
CASSDTPQAGPYGYTF
TGTGCCAGCAGTGACACCCCACAGGCTGGCCCTTATGGCTACACCTTC
>.|TRBJ2-5|17|TRBV4-1|TRBD2
CASSLLGTSGIGETQYF
TGCGCCAGCAGCCTACTCGGGACTAGCGGGATTGGAGAGACCCAGTACTTC
>.|TRBJ2-7|16|TRBV6-6|TRBD2
CATALYVPPQREVQYF
TGTGCCACCGCCCTTTATGTACCCCCCCAGCGGGAGGTGCAGTACTTC
>.|TRBJ1-2|15|TRBV28|.
CASSLPGGPNYGYTF
TGTGCCAGCAGTTTGCCGGGAGGGCCTAACTATGGCTACACCTTC
>.|TRBJ2-1|19|TRBV11-3|TRBD1
CASSLGIQIWTGFYNEQFF
TGTGCCAGCAGCTTAGGGATACAGATTTGGACAGGGTTCTACAATGAGCAGTTCTTC
>.|TRBJ2-1|14|TRBV11-2|.
CASSSPGYSLEQFF
TGTGCCAGCAGCTCGCCCGGTTACAGCCTCGAGCAGTTCTTC
>.|TRBJ1-1|10|TRBV30|.
CAWLHTEAFF
TGTGCCTGGCTTCACACTGAAGCTTTCTTT
>.|TRBJ2-7|16|TRBV15|.
CATSRDRLTVSYEQYF
TGTGCCACCAGCAGAGATCGGCTGACAGTCTCCTACGAGCAGTACTTC
>few|TRBJ2-7|14|TRBV13|TRBD2
CASSLGSAGDEQYF
TGTGCCAGCAGCTTAGGCTCAGCGGGAGACGAGCAGTACTTC
>.|TRBJ1-2|11|TRBV20-1|.
CSATAGGGYTF
TGCAGTGCTACCGCGGGGGGCGGCTACACCTTC
>.|TRBJ2-3|15|TRBV24-1|.
CATSDPTTTTDTQYF
TGTGCCACCAGTGACCCTACTACGACCACAGATACGCAGTATTTT
>.|TRBJ1-6|13|TRBV15|.
CATSRKTDSPLHF
TGTGCCACCAGCAGAAAGACCGATTCACCCCTCCACTTT
>.|TRBJ2-2|14|TRBV6-2/TRBV6-3|.
CASSYSNRGGELFF
TGTGCCAGCAGTTACTCGAATAGGGGCGGGGAGCTGTTTTTT
>few|TRBJ2-1|14|TRBV10-3|.
CAPRGGSSYNEQFF
TGTGCCCCCAGGGGCGGGAGCTCCTACAATGAGCAGTTCTTC
>.|TRBJ2-3|15|TRBV7-8|TRBD2
CASSQLAGGPDTQYF
TGTGCCAGCAGCCAACTAGCGGGAGGACCAGATACGCAGTATTTT
>.|TRBJ1-2|13|TRBV5-8|.
CASSLQGGRGYTF
TGTGCCAGCAGCTTGCAGGGAGGACGGGGCTACACCTTC
>.|TRBJ2-7|16|TRBV7-9|TRBD2
CASSPRTSGRTYEQYF
TGTGCCAGCAGCCCCAGGACTAGCGGGAGAACCTACGAGCAGTACTTC
>.|TRBJ2-7|14|TRBV4-1|TRBD2
CASSQGLAGVEQYF
TGCGCCAGCAGCCAGGGACTAGCGGGAGTTGAGCAGTACTTC
>.|TRBJ2-3|14|TRBV19|.
CASSPRAHTDTQYF
TGTGCCAGTAGTCCTCGGGCTCACACAGATACGCAGTATTTT
>.|TRBJ2-7|11|TRBV29-1|.
CSVETGHEQYF
TGCAGCGTTGAAACAGGACACGAGCAGTACTTC
>.|TRBJ2-1|17|TRBV13|.
CASRRTFGGQTYNEQFF
TGTGCCAGCAGACGCACCTTCGGGGGACAAACCTACAATGAGCAGTTCTTC
>.|TRBJ2-7|15|TRBV10-3|.
CAISGAGPLSYEQYF
TGTGCCATCAGTGGGGCCGGGCCGCTCTCCTACGAGCAGTACTTC
>.|TRBJ1-2|17|TRBV7-2|TRBD1
CASSPTGSYGTNYGYTF
TGTGCCAGCAGCCCGACAGGGTCGTATGGAACTAACTATGGCTACACCTTC
>.|TRBJ2-3|15|TRBV7-7|TRBD1
CASSLDRGDTDTQYF
TGTGCTAGCAGCCTGGACAGGGGGGACACAGATACGCAGTATTTT
>.|TRBJ2-1|16|TRBV24-1|TRBD2
CATSSKLAGIYNEQFF
TGTGCCACCAGTTCTAAGCTAGCGGGAATTTACAATGAGCAGTTCTTC
>.|TRBJ2-3|15|TRBV11-3|.
CASSLTALSTDTQYF
TGTGCCAGCAGCTTAACCGCGCTTAGCACAGATACGCAGTATTTT
>.|TRBJ2-1|16|TRBV24-1|TRBD2
CATSDQPGLAGSEQFF
TGTGCCACCAGTGATCAACCGGGACTAGCGGGATCTGAGCAGTTCTTC
>.|TRBJ1-4|16|TRBV5-1|TRBD1
CASSFKGAATNEKLFF
TGCGCCAGCAGCTTCAAGGGGGCCGCAACTAATGAAAAACTGTTTTTT
>.|TRBJ2-1|15|TRBV6-1|TRBD2
CASSERGLGINEQFF
TGTGCCAGCAGTGAAAGGGGACTAGGAATCAATGAGCAGTTCTTC
>.|TRBJ1-5|13|TRBV30|TRBD1
CAWSGTGNQPQHF
TGTGCCTGGAGTGGGACAGGGAATCAGCCCCAGCATTTT
>.|TRBJ1-1|14|TRBV18|.
CASSLSGENTEAFF
TGTGCCAGCTCACTCTCGGGCGAGAACACTGAAGCTTTCTTT
>.|TRBJ2-1|13|TRBV30|.
CAWSVGLADEQFF
TGTGCCTGGAGTGTAGGGCTAGCCGATGAGCAGTTCTTC
>once|TRBJ2-2|14|TRBV2|TRBD2
CASHGLADTGELFF
TGTGCCAGTCATGGACTAGCCGACACCGGGGAGCTGTTTTTT
>.|TRBJ1-1|15|TRBV9|.
CASSVGTGLDTEAFF
TGTGCCAGCAGCGTAGGTACAGGGCTGGACACTGAAGCTTTCTTT
>once|TRBJ2-1|15|TRBV5-4|.
CASSPFMSSYNEQFF
TGTGCCAGCAGCCCCTTCATGAGCTCCTACAATGAGCAGTTCTTC
>.|TRBJ2-3|16|TRBV15|.
CATSRDPHGITDTQYF
TGTGCCACCAGCAGAGATCCCCACGGAATCACAGATACGCAGTATTTT
>.|TRBJ1-1|11|TRBV6-1|.
CASSEMGEAFF
TGTGCCAGCAGTGAAATGGGTGAAGCTTTCTTT
>.|TRBJ1-5|15|TRBV6-8|.
CASRHWGRANQPQHF
TGTGCCAGCAGGCATTGGGGCAGGGCGAATCAGCCCCAGCATTTT
>.|TRBJ1-2|14|TRBV15|.
CATSRERQSYGYTF
TGTGCCACCAGCAGAGAGCGACAGTCTTATGGCTACACCTTC